These 9 T cell receptor beta chains were sequenced from one sample in a study of blood T cell repertoires in COVID-19 (dated by TCRdb to the early 2020s). The library relied on the immunoSEQ multiplex PCR assay. TCRdb limited this immuneACCESS table to in-frame rearrangements with V and J called. A share of clones is missing; checked studies link under half to unresolved V genes, and the rest is unexplained. This sample is represented by 100,000 to 150,000 clones; 70% to 75% of them were singletons. The top ten constitute more than 5% of the sample. Sequences were obtained from peripheral blood. These receptors all come from a man aged 60 to 75 with acute or convalescent COVID-19.

There are a few counts of this clone. This chain's CDR3 is CASSVAPLGEAFF. DNA for the CDR3: TGTGCCAGCAGCGTAGCGCCCCTCGGTGAAGCTTTCTTT. The chain uses TRBV9 and TRBJ1-1; no reliable D call. The germline V gene encodes CDR1 SGDLS and CDR2 YYNGEE. The CDR3 extends over 13 amino acids. Between the trimmed V and J ends, which lost 0 bases and 7 bases, there was a span of 10 bases.

The chain is built from TRBV4-2 and TRBJ2-3; 10 bases match TRBD2. This CDR3 region has 17 residues. The V segment lost 1 base and the J segment 6 bases; nucleotides outside the gene matches: 10. Germline CDR1 reads LGHNA; CDR2 reads YNFKEQ. CDR3 residues: CASSQGNRLAGDDTQYF. The CDR3 DNA sequence: TGTGCCAGCAGCCAAGGGAATCGACTAGCGGGCGACGATACGCAGTATTTT.

This sequence joins TRBV5-1 and TRBJ1-4, with 8 bases lining up with TRBD1. With V trimmed by 2 bases and J by 7 bases, 10 bases remained unmatched. This CDR3 is built from 16 residues. Germline V gene data show CDR1 as SGHRS and CDR2 as YFSETQ. CDR3 protein: CASSLTSGGRGEKLFF. CDR3 nucleotides: TGCGCCAGCAGCTTAACCTCAGGGGGCAGAGGTGAAAAACTGTTTTTT.

In this sample, this clone turned up a few times. The rearrangement joins TRBV6-6 to TRBJ2-3; D possibly corresponds to TRBD2 (6 bases). The V end was cut by 7 bases, the J end by 2 bases, with 10 bases between. The CDR3 runs to 13 residues. The V gene's germline CDR1 is MNHNY and CDR2 SVGAGI (reference sequence). The CDR3 DNA is TGTGCCAGCACCCGGGACTCCACAGATACGCAGTATTTT. Its translation: CASTRDSTDTQYF.

V usage is TRBV20-1 and J usage is TRBJ1-1; D is uncertain. This CDR3 spans 11 amino acids. Germline CDR1 reads DFQATT; CDR2 reads SNEGSKA (reference sequence). Deletions cut 0 bases from V and 8 bases from J, with 7 bases between. CDR3 region: CSAREQTEAFF. The CDR3 region has the DNA TGCAGTGCTAGAGAACAGACAGAAGCTTTCTTT.

This clone appeared a few times. This may stem from a read error, because a much larger clone lies one nucleotide away. The sample holds other DNA sequences that translate to the same CDR3. This chain connects TRBV6-6 to TRBJ1-2; 9 bases are shared with TRBD1. J lost 2 bases, V lost 5 bases, and 0 bases had no gene match. The V gene's germline CDR1 is MNHNY and CDR2 SVGAGI (reference sequence). CDR3 length: 13 residues. CDR3 nucleotides: TGTGCCAGCAGTGGGACAGGGAACTATGGCTACACCTTC. Translation: CASSGTGNYGYTF.

The chain is built from TRBV19 and TRBJ1-2, with 9 bases aligning to TRBD1. With V trimmed by 9 bases and J by 3 bases, 14 bases remained unmatched. The CDR3 has 16 amino acids. In germline, CDR1 is LNHDA, CDR2 SQIVND (reference sequence). The CDR3 loop reads CASISDRGQGYYGYTF. The CDR3 nucleotides are TGTGCCAGCATCTCAGATCGCGGACAGGGGTACTATGGCTACACCTTC.

The chain uses TRBV2 and TRBJ2-2; 8 nucleotides match TRBD2. This CDR3 region has 15 residues. Germline-derived CDR1 and CDR2 are SNHLY and FYNNEI. V shed 4 bases and J 5 bases; nucleotides not matched to a gene: 6. The CDR3 protein is CASSALSGVTGELFF. The CDR3 DNA reads TGTGCCAGCAGTGCCCTTAGCGGGGTAACCGGGGAGCTGTTTTTT.

The V and J genes are TRBV11-3 and TRBJ2-7; no definite D call. The CDR3 has 13 residues. V was clipped by 2 bases and J by 4 bases, with 9 bases between them. Germline CDR1 reads SGHNT; CDR2 reads YENEEA. This CDR3 reads CASSLTSRYEQYF. In nucleotides, the CDR3 is TGTGCCAGCAGCTTAACATCCAGGTACGAGCAGTACTTC.